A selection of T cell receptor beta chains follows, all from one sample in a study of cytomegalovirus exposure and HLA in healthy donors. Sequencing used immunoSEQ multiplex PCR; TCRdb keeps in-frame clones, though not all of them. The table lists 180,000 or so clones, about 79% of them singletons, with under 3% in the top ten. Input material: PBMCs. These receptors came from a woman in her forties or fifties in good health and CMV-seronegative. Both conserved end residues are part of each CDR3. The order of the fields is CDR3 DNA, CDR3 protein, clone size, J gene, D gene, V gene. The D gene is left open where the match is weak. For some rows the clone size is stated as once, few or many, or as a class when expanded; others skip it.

TGTGCCTGGAAAGCGAACACTGAAGCTTTCTTT,CAWKANTEAFF,few,TRBJ1-1,-,TRBV30
TGTGCCAGCAGCTTGCTATCCGGGAATCAGCCCCAGCATTTT,CASSLLSGNQPQHF,-,TRBJ1-5,-,TRBV5-5
TGTGCCAGTAGCGACCAAAGCGGATACAATGAGCAGTTCTTC,CASSDQSGYNEQFF,-,TRBJ2-1,-,TRBV19
TGTGCCAGCAGTTCTACAGGAGCAGGGTACTTC,CASSSTGAGYF,-,TRBJ2-7,-,TRBV28
TGTGCCAGCAGCAGAGACAGGGCCGGGACCCAGTACTTC,CASSRDRAGTQYF,-,TRBJ2-5,TRBD1,TRBV6-5
TGTGCCAGCTCAGCCCAGGGGGGACCCTCGGGGACTGAAGCTTTCTTT,CASSAQGGPSGTEAFF,-,TRBJ1-1,TRBD1,TRBV18
TGTGCCAGCAGCCCGACTGGGGAGACCCAGTACTTC,CASSPTGETQYF,-,TRBJ2-5,-,TRBV25-1
TGTTCCAGCAGCTTAGAGGGGGTCGCAAGTAAAGAGACCCAGTACTTC,CSSSLEGVASKETQYF,few,TRBJ2-5,-,TRBV7-9
TGTGCCAGCAGTTTATTGCAGGGCCGAGTAACCTACAATGAGCAGTTCTTC,CASSLLQGRVTYNEQFF,-,TRBJ2-1,-,TRBV27
TGTGCCAGCACCTCTCAGGGGGCGACGAATTCACCCCTCCACTTT,CASTSQGATNSPLHF,once,TRBJ1-6,TRBD1,TRBV6-1
TGTGCCAGCAGTTTATCGGGACAGGGGGCGGTCAGGGACACTGAAGCTTTCTTT,CASSLSGQGAVRDTEAFF,-,TRBJ1-1,TRBD1,TRBV27
TGTGCCAGCAGTTCCCCCCTGGAGGACAGCCAGCATTTT,CASSSPLEDSQHF,-,TRBJ1-5,-,TRBV28
TGTGCCAGCAGTTTCGAGGGGCAGGGGGCGAGAACCTATAATTCACCCCTCCACTTT,CASSFEGQGARTYNSPLHF,-,TRBJ1-6,TRBD1,TRBV28
TGTGCCAGCAGCGTACAGGGGACTGGCTACACCTTC,CASSVQGTGYTF,-,TRBJ1-2,-,TRBV9
TGTGCCAGCATATCCCCTACGGATGGCTACACCTTC,CASISPTDGYTF,-,TRBJ1-2,-,TRBV6-5
TGTGCCAGCAGCCTGGGACTAGCGGGGGAGTACACAGATACGCAGTATTTT,CASSLGLAGEYTDTQYF,-,TRBJ2-3,TRBD2,TRBV7-6
TGTGCCAGCAGCCCCAGGGGGAACAACCAAGAGACCCAGTACTTC,CASSPRGNNQETQYF,-,TRBJ2-5,TRBD1,TRBV9
TGTGCCAGCAGCGTTGGCCATCAGTCGTCTGGGGCCAACGTCCTGACTTTC,CASSVGHQSSGANVLTF,-,TRBJ2-6,-,TRBV9
TGTGCCAGCAGCTCACAAGATCAGCCCCAGCATTTT,CASSSQDQPQHF,-,TRBJ1-5,-,TRBV7-9
TGCGCCAGCAGCTTGGAGGCAGGGAAAATTGGCTACACCTTC,CASSLEAGKIGYTF,-,TRBJ1-2,-,TRBV5-1
TGTGCCAGCAGCGTAGAGGAGAAAGCTTTCTTT,CASSVEEKAFF,-,TRBJ1-1,-,TRBV7-9
TGTGCCAGCAGCCCCCTGGGACTAGCGGGCGATACGCAGTATTTT,CASSPLGLAGDTQYF,few,TRBJ2-3,TRBD2,TRBV7-8
TGTGCCAGCAGCCAAGGTCCCCCTAGCGGGAGATTCGAGCAGTACTTC,CASSQGPPSGRFEQYF,-,TRBJ2-7,TRBD2,TRBV4-2
TGTGCCAGCAGTGAGTCGGGAGGAGGGCAGCCCCAGCATTTT,CASSESGGGQPQHF,-,TRBJ1-5,-,TRBV6-1
TGTGCCAGCAGCAACGGTATTTACGAGCAGTACTTC,CASSNGIYEQYF,-,TRBJ2-7,-,TRBV7-8
TGTGCCAGCAGCCAGGGGATAGCAGAATATAGCAATCAGCCCCAGCATTTT,CASSQGIAEYSNQPQHF,once,TRBJ1-5,-,TRBV7-2
TGTGCCAGCAGCGTTCGGGGACAAAACACCGGGGAGCTGTTTTTT,CASSVRGQNTGELFF,-,TRBJ2-2,-,TRBV9
TGTGCCAGCAGTTTCCTGGACTCTGGAAACGCCATATATTTT,CASSFLDSGNAIYF,-,TRBJ1-3,-,TRBV28
TGTGCCAGCAGTCCCCCCGGGGATTACAATGAGCAGTTCTTC,CASSPPGDYNEQFF,-,TRBJ2-1,-,TRBV28
TGTGCCAGCAGCTTTGTCACAGGGTTTCAAGAGACCCAGTACTTC,CASSFVTGFQETQYF,-,TRBJ2-5,-,TRBV7-9
TGTGCCAGCAGCTTAGTGGCAGCGACGCGGGGCTACACCTTC,CASSLVAATRGYTF,few,TRBJ1-2,-,TRBV7-9
TGTGCCAGCAGCTTATCTCAATGGGGGGCCGGGGAGCTGTTTTTT,CASSLSQWGAGELFF,-,TRBJ2-2,-,TRBV7-8